The rows below give T cell receptor beta chains drawn from one sample of a study of OX40 agonist ivuxolimab in advanced cancers. Clones were read by immunoSEQ multiplex PCR, and TCRdb kept only the in-frame ones, dropping some. The data hold about 18,000 clones, with about 86% observed a single time. The source was CD4+ or CD8+ T cells sorted from blood, collected in a trial of the OX40 agonist ivuxolimab. All receptors derive from an adult with an advanced solid tumor such as melanoma, head and neck, liver or kidney cancer. Both conserved end residues are part of each CDR3. The D gene is left open where the match is weak. Not all rows give a size; the values are once, few, many and, for expanded clones, a class.

D gene	clone size	V gene	J gene	CDR3 DNA	CDR3 protein
.	large	TRBV6-4	TRBJ1-4	TGTGCCAGCAGTGCCTTTCTACCCAGGGCCCCTAATGAAAAACTGTTTTTT	CASSAFLPRAPNEKLFF
TRBD1	.	TRBV19	TRBJ2-6	TGTGCCAGCTCGTGGGACAGACTCAGCTCTGGGGCCAACGTCCTGACTTTC	CASSWDRLSSGANVLTF
.	.	TRBV9	TRBJ2-3	TGTGCCAGCAGCGTAGCTTCCCGGGACAACACAGATACGCAGTATTTT	CASSVASRDNTDTQYF
.	.	TRBV30	TRBJ2-1	TGTGCCTGGAGTGTAGGAGGTTCGAGTGAGCAGTTCTTC	CAWSVGGSSEQFF
TRBD1	.	TRBV2	TRBJ2-3	TGTGCCAGCACCCCGGGACAGGGGGCGGCTGATACGCAGTATTTT	CASTPGQGAADTQYF
.	.	TRBV11-2	TRBJ2-5	TGTGCCAGCAGCCCCCCATCTCGCCAAGAGACCCAGTACTTC	CASSPPSRQETQYF
.	.	TRBV9	TRBJ1-5	TGTGCCAGCAGCGCGGACGGCTTTCCCTCTAGCAATCAGCCCCAGCATTTT	CASSADGFPSSNQPQHF
.	.	TRBV28	TRBJ2-7	TGTGCCAGCAGTTTGGACAGCTCCTACGAGCAGTACTTC	CASSLDSSYEQYF
.	few	TRBV4-2	TRBJ1-1	TGTGCCAGCAGCCAAGAGGGAGGGGTCGGGGGGCCCCCTGAAGCTTTCTTT	CASSQEGGVGGPPEAFF
.	.	TRBV18	TRBJ2-2	TGTGCCAGCTCACCACCAATGTACACCGGGGAGCTGTTTTTT	CASSPPMYTGELFF
TRBD1	few	TRBV19	TRBJ2-7	TGTGCCAGTAGTATCTCGGGACAGGCTCACACCTCCTACGAGCAGTACTTC	CASSISGQAHTSYEQYF
TRBD1	.	TRBV9	TRBJ2-1	TGTGCCAGCAGCGTCACAGGGGTATCATACAATGAGCAGTTCTTC	CASSVTGVSYNEQFF
.	.	TRBV6-5	TRBJ1-2	TGTGCCACCGGGACGGGTTATGGCTACACCTTC	CATGTGYGYTF
.	.	TRBV28	TRBJ1-1	TGTGCCAGCAGTTTATCCGGGACAAACACTGAAGCTTTCTTT	CASSLSGTNTEAFF
.	.	TRBV7-6	TRBJ1-5	TGTGCCAGCAGCCAAACCCCAAGCCAGCCCCAGCATTTT	CASSQTPSQPQHF
.	.	TRBV1	TRBJ1-1	TGCACCAGCAGCCAAGGTCTTTCAGGACCTCTGAACACTGAAGCTTTCTTT	CTSSQGLSGPLNTEAFF
.	.	TRBV6-4	TRBJ1-2	TGTGCCAGCAGTGAAAACCCAGGGAGCTATGGCTACACCTTC	CASSENPGSYGYTF
.	.	TRBV28	TRBJ2-1	TGTGCCAGCACCTACGGGGTACCCTACAATGAGCAGTTCTTC	CASTYGVPYNEQFF
.	.	TRBV12-5	TRBJ1-5	TGTGCTAGTGACGACAGCGGGTCAAATCAGCCCCAGCATTTT	CASDDSGSNQPQHF